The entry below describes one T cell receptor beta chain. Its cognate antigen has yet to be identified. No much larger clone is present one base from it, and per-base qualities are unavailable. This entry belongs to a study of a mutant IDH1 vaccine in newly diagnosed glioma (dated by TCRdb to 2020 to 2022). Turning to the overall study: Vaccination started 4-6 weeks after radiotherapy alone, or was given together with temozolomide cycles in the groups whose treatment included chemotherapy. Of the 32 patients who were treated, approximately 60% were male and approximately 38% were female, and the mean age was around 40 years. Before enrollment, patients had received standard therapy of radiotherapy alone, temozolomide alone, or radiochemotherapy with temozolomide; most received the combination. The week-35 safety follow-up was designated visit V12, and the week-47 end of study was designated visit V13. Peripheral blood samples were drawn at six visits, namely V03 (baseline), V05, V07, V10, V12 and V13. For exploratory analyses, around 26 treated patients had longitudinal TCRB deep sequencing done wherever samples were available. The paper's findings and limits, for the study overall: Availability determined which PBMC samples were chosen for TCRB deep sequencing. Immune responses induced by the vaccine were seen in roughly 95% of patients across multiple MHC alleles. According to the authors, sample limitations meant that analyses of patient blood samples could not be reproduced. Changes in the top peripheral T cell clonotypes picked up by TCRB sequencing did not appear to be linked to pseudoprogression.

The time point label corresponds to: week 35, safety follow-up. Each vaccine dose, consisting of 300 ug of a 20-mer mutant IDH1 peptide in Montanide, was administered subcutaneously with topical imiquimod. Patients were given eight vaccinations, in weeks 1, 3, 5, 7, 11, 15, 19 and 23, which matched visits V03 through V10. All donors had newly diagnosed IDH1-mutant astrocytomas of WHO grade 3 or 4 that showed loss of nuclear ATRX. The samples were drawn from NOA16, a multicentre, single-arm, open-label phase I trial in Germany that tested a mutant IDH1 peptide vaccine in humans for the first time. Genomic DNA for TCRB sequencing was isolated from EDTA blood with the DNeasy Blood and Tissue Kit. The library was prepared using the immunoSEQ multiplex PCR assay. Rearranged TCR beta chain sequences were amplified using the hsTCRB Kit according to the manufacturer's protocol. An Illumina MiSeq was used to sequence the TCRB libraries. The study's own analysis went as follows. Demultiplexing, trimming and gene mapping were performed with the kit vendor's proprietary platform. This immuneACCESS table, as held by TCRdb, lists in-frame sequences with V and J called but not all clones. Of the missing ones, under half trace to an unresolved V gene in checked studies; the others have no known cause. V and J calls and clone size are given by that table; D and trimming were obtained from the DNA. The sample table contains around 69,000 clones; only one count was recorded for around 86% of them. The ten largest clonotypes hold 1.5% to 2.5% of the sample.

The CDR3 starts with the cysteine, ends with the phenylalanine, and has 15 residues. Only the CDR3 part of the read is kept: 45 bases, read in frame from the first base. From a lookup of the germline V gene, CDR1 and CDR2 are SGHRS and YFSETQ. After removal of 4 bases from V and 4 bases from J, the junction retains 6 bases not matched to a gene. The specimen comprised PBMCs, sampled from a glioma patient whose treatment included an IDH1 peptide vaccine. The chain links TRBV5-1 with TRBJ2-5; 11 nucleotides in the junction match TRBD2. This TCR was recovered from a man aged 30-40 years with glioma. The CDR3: CASSASGGSLETQYF. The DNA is TGCGCCAGCAGCGCTAGCGGGGGGTCTCTAGAGACCCAGTACTTC.